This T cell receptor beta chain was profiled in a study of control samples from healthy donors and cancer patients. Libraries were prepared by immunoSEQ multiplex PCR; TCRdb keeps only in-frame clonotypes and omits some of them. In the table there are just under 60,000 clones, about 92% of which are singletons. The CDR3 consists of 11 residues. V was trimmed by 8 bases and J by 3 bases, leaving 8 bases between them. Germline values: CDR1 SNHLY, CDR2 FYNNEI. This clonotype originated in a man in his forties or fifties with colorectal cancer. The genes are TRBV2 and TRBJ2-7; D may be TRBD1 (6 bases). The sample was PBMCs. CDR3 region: CASGQNYEQYF. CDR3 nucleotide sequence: TGTGCCAGCGGACAGAACTACGAGCAGTACTTC.